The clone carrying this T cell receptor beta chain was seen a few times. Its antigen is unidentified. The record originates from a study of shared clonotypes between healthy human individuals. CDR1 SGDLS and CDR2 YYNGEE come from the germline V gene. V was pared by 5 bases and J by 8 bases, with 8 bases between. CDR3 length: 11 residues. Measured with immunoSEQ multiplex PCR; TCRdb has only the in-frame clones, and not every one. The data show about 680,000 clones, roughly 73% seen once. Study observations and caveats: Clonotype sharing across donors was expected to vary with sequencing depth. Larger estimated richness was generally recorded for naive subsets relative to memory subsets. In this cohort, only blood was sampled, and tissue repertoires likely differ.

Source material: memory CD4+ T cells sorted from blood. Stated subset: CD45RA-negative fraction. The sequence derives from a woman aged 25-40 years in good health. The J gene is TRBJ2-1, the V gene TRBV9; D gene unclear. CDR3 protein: CASSYIDEQFF. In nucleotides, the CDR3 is TGTGCCAGCAGTTATATAGATGAGCAGTTCTTC. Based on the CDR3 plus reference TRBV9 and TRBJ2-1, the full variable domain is DSGVTQTPKHLITATGQRVTLRCSPRSGDLSVYWYQQSLDQGLQFLIQYYNGEERAKGNILERFSAQQFPDLHSELNLSSLELGDSALYFCASSYIDEQFFGPGTRLTVL.